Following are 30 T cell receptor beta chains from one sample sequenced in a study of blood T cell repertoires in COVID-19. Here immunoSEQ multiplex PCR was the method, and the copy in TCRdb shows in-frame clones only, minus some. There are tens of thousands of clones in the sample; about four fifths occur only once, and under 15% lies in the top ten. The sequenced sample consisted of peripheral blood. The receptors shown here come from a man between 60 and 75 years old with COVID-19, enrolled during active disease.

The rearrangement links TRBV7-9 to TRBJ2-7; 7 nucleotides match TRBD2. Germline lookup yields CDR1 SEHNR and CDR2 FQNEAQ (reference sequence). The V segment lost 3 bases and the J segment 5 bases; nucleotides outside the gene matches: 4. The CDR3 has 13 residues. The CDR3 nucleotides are TGTGCCAGCAGCTTCGCGGGAGCGGACGAGCAGTACTTC. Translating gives CASSFAGADEQYF.

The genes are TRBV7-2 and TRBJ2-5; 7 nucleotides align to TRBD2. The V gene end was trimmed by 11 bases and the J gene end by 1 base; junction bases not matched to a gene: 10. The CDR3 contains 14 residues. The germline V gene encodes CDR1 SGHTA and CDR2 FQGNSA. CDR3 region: CAAGWGGPQETQYF. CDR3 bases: TGTGCCGCCGGTTGGGGGGGTCCCCAAGAGACCCAGTACTTC.

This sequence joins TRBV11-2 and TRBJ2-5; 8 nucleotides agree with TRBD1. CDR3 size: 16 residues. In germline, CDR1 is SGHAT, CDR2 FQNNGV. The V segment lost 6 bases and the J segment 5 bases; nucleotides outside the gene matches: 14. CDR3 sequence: CASRRGQGAVSETQYF. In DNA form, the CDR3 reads TGTGCCAGCAGACGCGGCCAGGGGGCGGTTTCGGAGACCCAGTACTTC.

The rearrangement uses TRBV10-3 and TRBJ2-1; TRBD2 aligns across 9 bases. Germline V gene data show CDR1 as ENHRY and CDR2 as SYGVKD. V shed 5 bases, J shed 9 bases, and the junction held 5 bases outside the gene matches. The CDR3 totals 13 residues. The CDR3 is CAISLGLAAEQFF. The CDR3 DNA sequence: TGTGCCATCAGTTTGGGACTAGCCGCTGAGCAGTTCTTC.

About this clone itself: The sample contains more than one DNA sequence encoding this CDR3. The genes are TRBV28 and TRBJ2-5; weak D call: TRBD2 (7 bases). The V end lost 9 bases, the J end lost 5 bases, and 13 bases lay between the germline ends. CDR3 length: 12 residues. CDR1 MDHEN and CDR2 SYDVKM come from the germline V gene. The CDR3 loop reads CASRGGRETQYF. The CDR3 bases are TGTGCCAGTAGGGGGGGCCGGGAGACCCAGTACTTC.

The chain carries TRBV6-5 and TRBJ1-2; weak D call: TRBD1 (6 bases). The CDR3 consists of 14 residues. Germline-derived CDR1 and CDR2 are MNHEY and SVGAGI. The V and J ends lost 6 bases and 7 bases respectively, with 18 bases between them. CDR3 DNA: TGTGCCAGCAGAAGGAAGGGGGAGGGGGTTGGCTACACCTTC. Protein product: CASRRKGEGVGYTF.

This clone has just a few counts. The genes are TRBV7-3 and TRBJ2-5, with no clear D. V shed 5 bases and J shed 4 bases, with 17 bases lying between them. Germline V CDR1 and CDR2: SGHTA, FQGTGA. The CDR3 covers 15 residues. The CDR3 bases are TGTGCCAGCAGCCGGCTGGGCCACCCTGGAGAGACCCAGTACTTC. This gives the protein CASSRLGHPGETQYF.

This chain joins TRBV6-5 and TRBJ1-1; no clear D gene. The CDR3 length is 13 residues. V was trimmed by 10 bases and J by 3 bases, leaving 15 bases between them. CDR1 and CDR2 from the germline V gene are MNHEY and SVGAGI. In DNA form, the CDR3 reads TGTGCCACCAGCCGCACGGAGGACACTGAAGCTTTCTTT. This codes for CATSRTEDTEAFF.

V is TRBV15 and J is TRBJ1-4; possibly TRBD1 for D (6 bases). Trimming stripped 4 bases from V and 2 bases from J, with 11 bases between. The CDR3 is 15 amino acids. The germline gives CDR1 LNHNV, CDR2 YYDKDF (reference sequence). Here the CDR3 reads CATSTAGATNEKLFF. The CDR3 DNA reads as TGTGCCACCAGCACAGCAGGGGCTACTAATGAAAAACTGTTTTTT.

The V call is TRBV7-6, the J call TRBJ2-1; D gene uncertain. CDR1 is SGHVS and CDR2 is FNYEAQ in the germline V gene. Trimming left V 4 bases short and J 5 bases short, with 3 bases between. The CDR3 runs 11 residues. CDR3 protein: CASSSDNEQFF. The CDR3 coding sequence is TGTGCCAGCAGCTCAGACAATGAGCAGTTCTTC.

The DNA of the CDR3 is TGTGCCAGTAGTATATCCGGACAAGCTTACGAGCAGTACTTC. Protein: CASSISGQAYEQYF. The chain couples TRBV19 to TRBJ2-7; D possibly corresponds to TRBD1 (5 bases). The CDR3 consists of 14 residues. Germline V gives CDR1 LNHDA, CDR2 SQIVND (reference sequence). The V end was cut by 2 bases, the J end by 4 bases, with 12 bases between.

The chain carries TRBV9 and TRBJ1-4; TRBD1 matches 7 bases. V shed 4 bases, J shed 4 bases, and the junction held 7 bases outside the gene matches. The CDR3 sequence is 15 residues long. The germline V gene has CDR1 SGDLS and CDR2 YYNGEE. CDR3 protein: CASSPRGTVNEKLFF. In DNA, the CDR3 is TGTGCCAGCAGCCCCAGGGGGACAGTTAATGAAAAACTGTTTTTT. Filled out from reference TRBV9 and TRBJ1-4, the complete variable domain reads DSGVTQTPKHLITATGQRVTLRCSPRSGDLSVYWYQQSLDQGLQFLIQYYNGEERAKGNILERFSAQQFPDLHSELNLSSLELGDSALYFCASSPRGTVNEKLFFGSGTQLSVL.

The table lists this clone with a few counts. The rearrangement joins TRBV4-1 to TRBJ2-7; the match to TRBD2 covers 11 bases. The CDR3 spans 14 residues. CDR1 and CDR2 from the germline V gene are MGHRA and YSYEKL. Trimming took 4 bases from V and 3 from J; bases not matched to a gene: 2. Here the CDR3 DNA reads TGCGCCAGCAGCCGGGGGACTAGCGGCTACGAGCAGTACTTC. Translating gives CASSRGTSGYEQYF.

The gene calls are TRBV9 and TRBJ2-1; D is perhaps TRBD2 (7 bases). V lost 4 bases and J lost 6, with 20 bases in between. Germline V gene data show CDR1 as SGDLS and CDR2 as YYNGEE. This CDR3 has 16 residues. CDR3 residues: CASSTRGAGVTNEQFF. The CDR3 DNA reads TGTGCCAGCAGCACCCGGGGGGCGGGGGTCACCAATGAGCAGTTCTTC.

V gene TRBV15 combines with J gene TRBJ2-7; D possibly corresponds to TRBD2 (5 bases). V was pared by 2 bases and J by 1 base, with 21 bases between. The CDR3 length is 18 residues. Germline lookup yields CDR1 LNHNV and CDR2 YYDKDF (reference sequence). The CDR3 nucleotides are TGTGCCACCAGCAGACTGGTAGCGAGCGTCGTAATTTCCTACGAGCAGTACTTC. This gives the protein CATSRLVASVVISYEQYF.

The CDR3 protein is CASSPRGAGASYEQYF. CDR3 in DNA: TGTGCCAGCAGCCCTAGAGGCGCAGGGGCTTCGTACGAGCAGTACTTC. The V gene is TRBV7-9, the J gene TRBJ2-7, with D maybe TRBD1 (6 bases). The germline CDR1 and CDR2 sequences are SEHNR and FQNEAQ (reference sequence). The CDR3 runs 16 residues. The V and J ends lost 5 bases and 4 bases respectively, with 21 bases between them.

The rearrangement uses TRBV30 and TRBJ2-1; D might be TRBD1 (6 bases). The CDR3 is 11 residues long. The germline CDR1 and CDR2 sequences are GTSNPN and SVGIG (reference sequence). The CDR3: CAGGRYNEQFF. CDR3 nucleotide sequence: TGTGCTGGGGGCAGGTACAATGAGCAGTTCTTC.

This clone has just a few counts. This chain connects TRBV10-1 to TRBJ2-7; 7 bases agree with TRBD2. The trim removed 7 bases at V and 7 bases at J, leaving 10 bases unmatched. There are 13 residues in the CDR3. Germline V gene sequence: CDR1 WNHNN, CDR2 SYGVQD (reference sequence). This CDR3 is CASNTSALGEQYF. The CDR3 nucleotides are TGCGCCAGCAACACTAGCGCCCTAGGGGAGCAGTACTTC.

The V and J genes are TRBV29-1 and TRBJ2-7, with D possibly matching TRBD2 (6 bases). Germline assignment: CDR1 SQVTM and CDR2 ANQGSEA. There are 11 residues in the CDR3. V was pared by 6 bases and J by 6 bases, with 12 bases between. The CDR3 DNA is TGCAGCGTGGCGGACTATCGCGAGCAGTACTTC. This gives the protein CSVADYREQYF.

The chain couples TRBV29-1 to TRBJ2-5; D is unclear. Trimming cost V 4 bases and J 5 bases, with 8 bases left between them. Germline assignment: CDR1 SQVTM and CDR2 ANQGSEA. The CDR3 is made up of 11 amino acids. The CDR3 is CSVAPGETQYF. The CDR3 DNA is TGCAGCGTTGCTCCCGGGGAGACCCAGTACTTC.

CDR3 in DNA: TGTGCCAGCAGTCCGGACAGGTATTCCTACAATGAGCAGTTCTTC. Amino acid sequence: CASSPDRYSYNEQFF. The chain is built from TRBV27 and TRBJ2-1, with 7 bases that match TRBD1. The germline gives CDR1 MNHEY, CDR2 SMNVEV (reference sequence). CDR3 length: 15 residues. V was pared by 5 bases and J by 1 base, with 5 bases of the junction left unmatched.

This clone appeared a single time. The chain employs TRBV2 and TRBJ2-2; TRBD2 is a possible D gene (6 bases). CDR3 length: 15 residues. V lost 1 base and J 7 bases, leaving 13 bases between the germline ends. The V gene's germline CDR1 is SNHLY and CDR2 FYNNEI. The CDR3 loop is CASSEGSRRGGELFF. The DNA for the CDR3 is TGTGCCAGCAGTGAAGGTAGCAGGCGGGGCGGGGAGCTGTTTTTT.

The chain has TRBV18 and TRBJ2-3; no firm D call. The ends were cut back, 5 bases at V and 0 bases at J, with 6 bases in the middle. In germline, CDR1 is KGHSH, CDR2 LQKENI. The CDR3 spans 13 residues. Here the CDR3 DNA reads TGTGCCAGCTCAGACTCTAGCACAGATACGCAGTATTTT. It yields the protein CASSDSSTDTQYF.

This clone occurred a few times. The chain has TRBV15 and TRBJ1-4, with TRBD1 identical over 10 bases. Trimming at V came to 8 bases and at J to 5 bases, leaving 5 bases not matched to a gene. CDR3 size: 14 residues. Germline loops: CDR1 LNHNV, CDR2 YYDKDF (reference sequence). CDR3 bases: TGTGCCACCCAGAAGGGACAGGGGAATGAAAAACTGTTTTTT. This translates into CATQKGQGNEKLFF.

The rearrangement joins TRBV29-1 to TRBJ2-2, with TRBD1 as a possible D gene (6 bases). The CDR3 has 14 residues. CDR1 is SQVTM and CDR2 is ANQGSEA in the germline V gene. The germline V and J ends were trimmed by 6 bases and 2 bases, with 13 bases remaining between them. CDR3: CSVSRDINTGELFF. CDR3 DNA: TGCAGCGTCAGCCGGGACATTAACACCGGGGAGCTGTTTTTT.

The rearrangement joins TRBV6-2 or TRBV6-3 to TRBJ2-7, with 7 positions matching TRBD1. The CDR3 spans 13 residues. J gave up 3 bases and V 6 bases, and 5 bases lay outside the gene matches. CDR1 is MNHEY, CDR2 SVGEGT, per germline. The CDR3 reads CASSLGQFYEQYF. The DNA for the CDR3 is TGTGCCAGCAGCTTGGGACAGTTCTACGAGCAGTACTTC.

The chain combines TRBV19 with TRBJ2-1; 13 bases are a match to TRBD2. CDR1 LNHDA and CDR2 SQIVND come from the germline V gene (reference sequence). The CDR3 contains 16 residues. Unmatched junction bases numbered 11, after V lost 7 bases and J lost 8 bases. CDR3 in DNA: TGTGCCAGTACTACCCCCGGGACTAGCGGGATGTATGAGCAGTTCTTC. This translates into CASTTPGTSGMYEQFF.

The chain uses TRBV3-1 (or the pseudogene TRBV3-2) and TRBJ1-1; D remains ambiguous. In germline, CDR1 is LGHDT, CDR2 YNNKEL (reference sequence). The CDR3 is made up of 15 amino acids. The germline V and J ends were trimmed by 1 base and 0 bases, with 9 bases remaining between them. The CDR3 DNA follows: TGTGCCAGCAGCCAAGGCTGGCAGATGAACACTGAAGCTTTCTTT. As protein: CASSQGWQMNTEAFF.

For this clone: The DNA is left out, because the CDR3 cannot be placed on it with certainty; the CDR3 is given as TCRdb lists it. CDR3 region: CASSPVVGPGDTQYF. This chain connects TRBV27 to TRBJ2-3; whether TRBD2, the table's D call, matches the DNA was not checked. The germline V gene has CDR1 MNHEY and CDR2 SMNVEV (reference sequence). Including both end residues, the CDR3 is 15 amino acids long.

The CDR3 sequence: CATWTSGFNEQFF. The CDR3 bases are TGTGCCACCTGGACTAGCGGGTTCAATGAGCAGTTCTTC. The chain employs TRBV19 and TRBJ2-1; TRBD2 agrees at 11 bases. CDR3 size: 13 residues. Germline assignment: CDR1 LNHDA and CDR2 SQIVND (reference sequence). Unmatched junction bases numbered 5, after V lost 10 bases and J lost 6 bases.